Listed below are T cell receptor beta chains from one sample, sequenced in a study of cytomegalovirus exposure and HLA in healthy donors. The table came from immunoSEQ multiplex PCR; TCRdb's copy has only in-frame clones and leaves some out. In the table there are some 150,000 clones, around 78% of which are singletons. Sequenced: PBMCs. The source is a woman aged 25 to 39 in good health and CMV-seropositive. Each CDR3 is given with its conserved first and last residue. The D gene is left open where the match is weak. A clone size is listed for some rows: how often the clone was seen (once, few, many), or a class if it is expanded.

DNA	CDR3	length	V	D	size	J
TGTGCCAGCAGTGTAACAGGCTCCTATGGCTACACCTTC	CASSVTGSYGYTF	13	TRBV6-1	-	-	TRBJ1-2
TGCGCCAGCAGCTTGACTAGCACAGATACGCAGTATTTT	CASSLTSTDTQYF	13	TRBV5-1	-	-	TRBJ2-3
TGTGCCAGCAGCCAAGATTTGGGGGGGACTGAAGCTTTCTTT	CASSQDLGGTEAFF	14	TRBV14	-	-	TRBJ1-1
TGTGCCAGCAGTGTGGAGGGTAGCACAGATACGCAGTATTTT	CASSVEGSTDTQYF	14	TRBV2	-	-	TRBJ2-3
TGTGCCAGCAGCGATGGACAGGGAATCGGTCAGCCCCAGCATTTT	CASSDGQGIGQPQHF	15	TRBV7-8	TRBD1	-	TRBJ1-5
TGTGCCAGCAGGCCGCGGGGACAGGGGGCGAACACCGGGGAGCTGTTTTTT	CASRPRGQGANTGELFF	17	TRBV2	TRBD1	-	TRBJ2-2
TGTGCCAGCTCACCACCGTCGGGGGTCATGGGCACTGAAGCTTTCTTT	CASSPPSGVMGTEAFF	16	TRBV18	-	few	TRBJ1-1
TGTGCCAGCAGCTTACTAGGGCCGAACACCGGGGAGCTGTTTTTT	CASSLLGPNTGELFF	15	TRBV5-6	-	-	TRBJ2-2
TGTGCCTGGAGTCGGGCGGGGACTGAAGCTTTCTTT	CAWSRAGTEAFF	12	TRBV30	-	-	TRBJ1-1
TGTGCCAGCAGCTTGTCGACAGGGGCCTTGAACACTGAAGCTTTCTTT	CASSLSTGALNTEAFF	16	TRBV5-8	TRBD1	-	TRBJ1-1
TGCGCCAGCAGCTTGGCCGGTAGCCTCTCGAGCTCCTACAATGAGCAGTTCTTC	CASSLAGSLSSSYNEQFF	18	TRBV5-1	-	-	TRBJ2-1
TGCGCCAGCAGCCAAGATGATGGGACAGTGGAGACCCAGTACTTC	CASSQDDGTVETQYF	15	TRBV4-1	TRBD1	few	TRBJ2-5
TGTGCCAGCAGCATTCTAGCGGAGAGCTCCTACGAGCAGTACTTC	CASSILAESSYEQYF	15	TRBV21-1	-	-	TRBJ2-7
TGCAGCGTCGGGACTCCCCGGGAGGCCTACGAGCAGTACTTC	CSVGTPREAYEQYF	14	TRBV29-1	TRBD2	few	TRBJ2-7
TGTGCCGGCTCAACTAGCGGAAACTCCTACGAGCAGTACTTC	CAGSTSGNSYEQYF	14	TRBV2	TRBD2	-	TRBJ2-7
TGTGCCAGCAGCCATGCGACTAGCGGTTACAATGAGCAGTTCTTC	CASSHATSGYNEQFF	15	TRBV7-2	TRBD2	few	TRBJ2-1
TGTGCCAGCAGTTACTCGGAGGGTAACTATGGCTACACCTTC	CASSYSEGNYGYTF	14	TRBV6-5	-	once	TRBJ1-2
TGTGCCATCTCTCATCTGGACAGGGAAAATGAGCAGTTCTTC	CAISHLDRENEQFF	14	TRBV10-3	TRBD1	-	TRBJ2-1
TGTGCCAGCAGCTTGGCCCCCGCTGAAGCTTTCTTT	CASSLAPAEAFF	12	TRBV5-5	-	-	TRBJ1-1
TGTGCCAGCAGCTTCCCAGGGTGGGACTCCTACGAGCAGTACTTC	CASSFPGWDSYEQYF	15	TRBV5-6	-	-	TRBJ2-7
TGCGCCAGCAGCCAAGGAGTAGCTATTAGTGATTCGACAGATACGCAGTATTTT	CASSQGVAISDSTDTQYF	18	TRBV4-3	-	-	TRBJ2-3
TGTGCCAGCAGCTTGATAGGAGAATCGGAGTACTTC	CASSLIGESEYF	12	TRBV5-4	-	-	TRBJ2-7
TGTGCCAGCATCTCGGTGCGTGAGCAGTTCTTC	CASISVREQFF	11	TRBV28	-	-	TRBJ2-1
TGTGCCAGCAGCCCCCGGGACAGGGGGTACAATGAGCAGTTCTTC	CASSPRDRGYNEQFF	15	TRBV7-9	TRBD1	once	TRBJ2-1
TGTGCCAGCAGTCTCGGACAGGACGGCGCCCAGTACTTC	CASSLGQDGAQYF	13	TRBV7-8	TRBD1	-	TRBJ2-5